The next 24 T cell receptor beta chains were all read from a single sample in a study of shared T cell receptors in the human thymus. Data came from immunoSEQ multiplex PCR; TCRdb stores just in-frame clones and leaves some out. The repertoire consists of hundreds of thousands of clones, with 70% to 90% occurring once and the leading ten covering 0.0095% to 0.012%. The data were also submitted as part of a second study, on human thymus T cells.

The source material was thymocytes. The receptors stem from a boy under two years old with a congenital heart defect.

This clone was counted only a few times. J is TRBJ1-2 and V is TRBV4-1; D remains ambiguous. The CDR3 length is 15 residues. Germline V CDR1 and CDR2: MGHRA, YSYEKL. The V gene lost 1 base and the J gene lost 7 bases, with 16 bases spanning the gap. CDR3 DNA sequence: TGCGCCAGCAGCCAAGTAGTAGCCGGGTCGGGTGGCTACACCTTC. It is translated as CASSQVVAGSGGYTF.

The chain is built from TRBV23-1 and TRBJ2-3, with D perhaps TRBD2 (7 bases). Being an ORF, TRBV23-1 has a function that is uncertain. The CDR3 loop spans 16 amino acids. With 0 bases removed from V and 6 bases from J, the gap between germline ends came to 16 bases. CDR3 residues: CASSQSRGGVNDTQYF. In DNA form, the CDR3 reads TGCGCCAGCAGTCAATCTAGGGGGGGGGTGAATGATACGCAGTATTTT.

CDR3: CASSQDRHSGRAGETQYF. The DNA of the CDR3 is TGCGCCAGCAGCCAAGATCGGCATAGCGGGAGGGCCGGAGAGACCCAGTACTTC. The chain uses TRBV4-1 and TRBJ2-5, with 11 bases identical to TRBD2. The CDR3 consists of 18 residues. The V segment lost 0 bases and the J segment 4 bases; nucleotides outside the gene matches: 10. Looked up from germline, CDR1 is MGHRA and CDR2 is YSYEKL.

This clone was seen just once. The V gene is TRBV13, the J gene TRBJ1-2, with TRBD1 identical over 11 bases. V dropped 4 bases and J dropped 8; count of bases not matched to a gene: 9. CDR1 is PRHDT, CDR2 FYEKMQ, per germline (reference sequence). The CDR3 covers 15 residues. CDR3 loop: CASSYRWDRGAGYTF. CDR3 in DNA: TGTGCCAGCAGCTACCGTTGGGACAGGGGGGCGGGCTACACCTTC.

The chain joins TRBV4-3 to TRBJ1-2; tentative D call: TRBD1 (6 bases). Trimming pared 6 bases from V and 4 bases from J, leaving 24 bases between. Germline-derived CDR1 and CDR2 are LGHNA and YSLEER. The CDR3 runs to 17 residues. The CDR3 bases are TGCGCCAGCAGGGGGGGCAGTAGCGGGCGGCGGGGCTATGGCTACACCTTC. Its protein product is CASRGGSSGRRGYGYTF.

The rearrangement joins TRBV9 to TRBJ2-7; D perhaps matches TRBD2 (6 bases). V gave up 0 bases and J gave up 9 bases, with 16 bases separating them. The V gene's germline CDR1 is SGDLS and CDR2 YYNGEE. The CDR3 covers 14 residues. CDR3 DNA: TGTGCCAGCAGCGTAGGGGACTCAGCCCCGAGGCAGTACTTC. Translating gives CASSVGDSAPRQYF.

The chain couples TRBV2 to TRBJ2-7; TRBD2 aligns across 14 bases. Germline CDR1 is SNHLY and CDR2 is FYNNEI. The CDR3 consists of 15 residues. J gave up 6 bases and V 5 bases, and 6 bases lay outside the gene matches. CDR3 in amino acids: CASSPGTSGSGEQYF. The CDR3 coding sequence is TGTGCCAGCAGTCCCGGGACTAGCGGGAGTGGCGAGCAGTACTTC.

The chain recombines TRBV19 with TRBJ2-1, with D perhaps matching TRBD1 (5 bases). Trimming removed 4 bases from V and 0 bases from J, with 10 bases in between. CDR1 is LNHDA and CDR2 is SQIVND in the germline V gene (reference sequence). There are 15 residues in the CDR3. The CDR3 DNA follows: TGTGCCAGTAGTACCTACAGGAACTCCTACAATGAGCAGTTCTTC. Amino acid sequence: CASSTYRNSYNEQFF.

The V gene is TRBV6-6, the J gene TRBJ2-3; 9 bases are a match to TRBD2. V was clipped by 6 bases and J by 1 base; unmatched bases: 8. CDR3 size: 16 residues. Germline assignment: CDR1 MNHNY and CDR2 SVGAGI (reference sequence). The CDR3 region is CASSSHRTSGTDTQYF. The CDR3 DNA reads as TGTGCCAGCAGCTCCCATAGGACTAGCGGCACAGATACGCAGTATTTT.

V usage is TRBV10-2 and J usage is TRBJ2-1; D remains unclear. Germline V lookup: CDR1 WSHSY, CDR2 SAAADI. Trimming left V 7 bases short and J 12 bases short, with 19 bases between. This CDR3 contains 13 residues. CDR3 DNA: TGCGCCAGCACCTCCTCGACTTCCCAGTCGCAGTTCTTC. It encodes CASTSSTSQSQFF.

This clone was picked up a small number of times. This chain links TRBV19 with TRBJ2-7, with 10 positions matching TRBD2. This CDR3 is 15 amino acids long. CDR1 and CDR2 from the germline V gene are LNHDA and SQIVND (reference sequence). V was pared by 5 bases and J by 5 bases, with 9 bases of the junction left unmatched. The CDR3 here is CASSPPSGRAHEQYF. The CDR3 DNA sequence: TGTGCCAGTAGTCCTCCCAGCGGGAGGGCCCACGAGCAGTACTTC.

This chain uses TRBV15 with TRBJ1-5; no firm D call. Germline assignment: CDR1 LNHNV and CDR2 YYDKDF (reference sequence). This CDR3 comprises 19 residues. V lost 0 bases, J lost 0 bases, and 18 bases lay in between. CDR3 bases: TGTGCCACCAGCAGAGATCGTTTTATCCGAGGCAGTAGCAATCAGCCCCAGCATTTT. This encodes CATSRDRFIRGSSNQPQHF.

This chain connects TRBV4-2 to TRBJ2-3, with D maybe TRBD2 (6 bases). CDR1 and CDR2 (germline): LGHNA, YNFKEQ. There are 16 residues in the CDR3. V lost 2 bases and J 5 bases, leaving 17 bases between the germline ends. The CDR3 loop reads CASSQRGAAGRDTQYF. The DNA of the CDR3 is TGTGCCAGCAGCCAACGCGGGGCGGCGGGAAGAGATACGCAGTATTTT.

The CDR3 reads CASSQIDQTIPGGHYGYTF. DNA for the CDR3: TGCGCCAGCAGCCAAATAGACCAAACCATACCCGGGGGTCACTATGGCTACACCTTC. The chain carries TRBV4-3 and TRBJ1-2; tentatively, D is TRBD1 (5 bases). The CDR3 is made up of 19 amino acids. Trimming cost V 2 bases and J 3 bases, with 25 bases left between them. Germline V gene sequence: CDR1 LGHNA, CDR2 YSLEER.

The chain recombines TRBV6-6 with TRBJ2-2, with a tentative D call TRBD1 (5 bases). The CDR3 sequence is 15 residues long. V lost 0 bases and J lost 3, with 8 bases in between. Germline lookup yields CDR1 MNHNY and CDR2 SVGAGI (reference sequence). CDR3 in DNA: TGTGCCAGCAGTTACTCAGGGGTCCACACCGGGGAGCTGTTTTTT. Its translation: CASSYSGVHTGELFF.

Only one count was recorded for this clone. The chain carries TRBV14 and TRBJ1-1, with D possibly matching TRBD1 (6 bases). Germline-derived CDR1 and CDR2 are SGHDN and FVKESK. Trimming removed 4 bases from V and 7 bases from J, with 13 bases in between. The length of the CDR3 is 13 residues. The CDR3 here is CASSRSLQGEAFF. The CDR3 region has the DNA TGTGCCAGCAGCCGATCCCTACAGGGTGAAGCTTTCTTT.

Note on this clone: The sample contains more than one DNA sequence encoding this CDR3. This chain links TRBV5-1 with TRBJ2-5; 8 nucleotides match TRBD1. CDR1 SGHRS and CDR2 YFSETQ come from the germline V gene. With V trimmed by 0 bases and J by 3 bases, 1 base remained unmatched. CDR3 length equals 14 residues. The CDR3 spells CASSLGQGKETQYF. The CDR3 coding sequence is TGCGCCAGCAGCTTGGGACAGGGGAAAGAGACCCAGTACTTC.

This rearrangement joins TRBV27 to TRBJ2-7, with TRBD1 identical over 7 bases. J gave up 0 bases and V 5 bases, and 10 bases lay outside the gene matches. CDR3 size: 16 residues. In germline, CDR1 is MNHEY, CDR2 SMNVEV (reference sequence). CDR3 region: CASSTQGISGSYEQYF. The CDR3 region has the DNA TGTGCCAGCAGTACACAGGGGATATCGGGCTCCTACGAGCAGTACTTC.

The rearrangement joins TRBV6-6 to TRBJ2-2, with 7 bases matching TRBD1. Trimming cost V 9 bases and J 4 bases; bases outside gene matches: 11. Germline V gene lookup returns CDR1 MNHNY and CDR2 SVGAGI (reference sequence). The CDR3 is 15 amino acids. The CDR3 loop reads CARGTTGARTGELFF. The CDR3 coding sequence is TGTGCCAGGGGAACTACAGGGGCCCGCACCGGGGAGCTGTTTTTT.

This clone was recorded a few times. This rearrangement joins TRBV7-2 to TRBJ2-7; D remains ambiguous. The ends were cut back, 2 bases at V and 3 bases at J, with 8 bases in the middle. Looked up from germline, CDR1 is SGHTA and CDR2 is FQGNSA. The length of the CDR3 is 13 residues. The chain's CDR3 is CASSLTPVYEQYF. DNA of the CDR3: TGTGCCAGCAGCTTAACCCCGGTCTACGAGCAGTACTTC.

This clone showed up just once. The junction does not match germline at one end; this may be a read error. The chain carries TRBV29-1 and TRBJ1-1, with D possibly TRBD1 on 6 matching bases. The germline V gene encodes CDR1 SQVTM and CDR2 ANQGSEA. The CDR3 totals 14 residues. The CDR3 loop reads CRVEEEGGGTEAFF. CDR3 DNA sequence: TGCAGGGTTGAAGAGGAGGGGGGGGGAACTGAAGCTTTCTTT.

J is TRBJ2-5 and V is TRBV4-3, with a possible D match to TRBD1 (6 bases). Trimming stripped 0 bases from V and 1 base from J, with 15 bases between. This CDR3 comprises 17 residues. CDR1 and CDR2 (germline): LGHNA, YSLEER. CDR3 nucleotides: TGCGCCAGCAGCCAAGACCCCCCGAGGACAGCCCAAGAGACCCAGTACTTC. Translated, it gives CASSQDPPRTAQETQYF.

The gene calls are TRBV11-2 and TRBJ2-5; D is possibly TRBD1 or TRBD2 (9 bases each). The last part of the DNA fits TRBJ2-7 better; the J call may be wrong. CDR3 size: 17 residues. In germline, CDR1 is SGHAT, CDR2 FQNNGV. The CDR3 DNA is TGTGCCAGCAGATACAGGGGGCGCGGCGGGGGGGCCTACGAGCAGTACTTC. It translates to CASRYRGRGGGAYEQYF.

The chain's CDR3 is CAISMTGGQNTEAFF. DNA for the CDR3: TGTGCCATCAGTATGACAGGGGGCCAGAACACTGAAGCTTTCTTT. The chain couples TRBV10-3 to TRBJ1-1; 10 bases agree with TRBD1. This CDR3 is 15 amino acids long. CDR1 is ENHRY, CDR2 SYGVKD, per germline. Trimming removed 5 bases from V and 1 base from J; junction bases left unmatched: 4.